This T cell receptor (beta chain) stems from a study of PD-L1 blockade in urothelial cancer. The table came from immunoSEQ multiplex PCR; TCRdb's copy has only in-frame clones and leaves some out. The data hold about 63,000 clones, with approximately 80% observed a single time. Time point denoted: pretreatment peripheral blood. The CDR3 consists of 15 residues. V shed 5 bases and J 6 bases; nucleotides not matched to a gene: 11. CDR1 is SGHVS and CDR2 is FNYEAQ in the germline V gene. The specimen was PBMCs, collected around atezolizumab (anti-PD-L1) treatment. V and J are TRBV7-6 and TRBJ2-7; 9 bases agree with TRBD1. The clonotype comes from a man in his sixties or seventies with urothelial cancer. The CDR3 protein is CASSPRPGQGLEQYF. CDR3 DNA sequence: TGTGCCAGCAGCCCAAGGCCGGGACAGGGTCTCGAGCAGTACTTC. The complete variable domain, with remaining parts taken from reference TRBV7-6 and TRBJ2-7, reads GAGVSQSPRYKVTKRGQDVALRCDPISGHVSLYWYRQALGQGPEFLTYFNYEAQQDKSGLPNDRFSAERPEGSISTLTIQRTEQRDSAMYRCASSPRPGQGLEQYFGPGTRLTVT.